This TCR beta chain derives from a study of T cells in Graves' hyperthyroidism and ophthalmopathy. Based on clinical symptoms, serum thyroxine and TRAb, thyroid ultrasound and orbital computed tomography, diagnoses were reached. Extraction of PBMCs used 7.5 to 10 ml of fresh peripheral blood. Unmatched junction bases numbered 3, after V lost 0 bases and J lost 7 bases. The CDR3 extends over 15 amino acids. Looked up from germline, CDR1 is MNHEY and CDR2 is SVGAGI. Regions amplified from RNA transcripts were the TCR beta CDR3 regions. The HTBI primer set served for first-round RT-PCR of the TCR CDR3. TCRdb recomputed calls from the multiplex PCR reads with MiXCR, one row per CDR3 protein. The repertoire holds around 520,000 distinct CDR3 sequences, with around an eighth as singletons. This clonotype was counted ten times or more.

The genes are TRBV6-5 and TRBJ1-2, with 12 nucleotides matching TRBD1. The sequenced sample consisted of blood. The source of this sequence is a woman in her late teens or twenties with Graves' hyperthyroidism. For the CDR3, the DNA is TGTGCCAGCAGTTACTCGGGACAGGGGGCTTCTGGCTACACCTTC. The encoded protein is CASSYSGQGASGYTF.